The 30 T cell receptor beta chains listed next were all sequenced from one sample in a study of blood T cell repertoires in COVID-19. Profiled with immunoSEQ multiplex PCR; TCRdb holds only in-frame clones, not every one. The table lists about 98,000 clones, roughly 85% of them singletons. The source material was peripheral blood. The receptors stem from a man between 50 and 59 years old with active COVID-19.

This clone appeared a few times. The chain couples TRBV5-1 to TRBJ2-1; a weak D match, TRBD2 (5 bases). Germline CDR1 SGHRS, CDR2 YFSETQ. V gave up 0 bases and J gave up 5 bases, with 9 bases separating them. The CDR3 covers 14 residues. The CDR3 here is CASSLALGDNEQFF. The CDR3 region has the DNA TGCGCCAGCAGCTTGGCGCTCGGGGACAATGAGCAGTTCTTC. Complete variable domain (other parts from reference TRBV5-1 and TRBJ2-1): KAGVTQTPRYLIKTRGQQVTLSCSPISGHRSVSWYQQTPGQGLQFLFEYFSETQRNKGNFPGRFSGRQFSNSRSEMNVSTLELGDSALYLCASSLALGDNEQFFGPGTRLTVL.

The chain's CDR3 is CASKLTLAGGYNEQFF. Written as DNA, the CDR3 is TGCGCCAGCAAACTCACACTAGCGGGGGGTTACAATGAGCAGTTCTTC. The chain joins TRBV5-1 to TRBJ2-1, with 12 bases aligning to TRBD2. CDR3 length: 16 amino acids. V was clipped by 6 bases and J by 4 bases; unmatched bases: 8. CDR1 and CDR2 (germline): SGHRS, YFSETQ.

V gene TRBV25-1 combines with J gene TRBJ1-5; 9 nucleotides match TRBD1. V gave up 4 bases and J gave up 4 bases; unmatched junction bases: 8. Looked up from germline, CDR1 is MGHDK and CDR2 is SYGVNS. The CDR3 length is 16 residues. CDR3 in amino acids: CASSVSPGQGNQPQHF. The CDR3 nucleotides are TGTGCCAGCAGTGTATCCCCGGGACAGGGAAATCAGCCCCAGCATTTT.

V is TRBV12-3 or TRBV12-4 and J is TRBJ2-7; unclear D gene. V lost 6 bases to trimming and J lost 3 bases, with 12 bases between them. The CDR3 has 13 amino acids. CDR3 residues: CASRAPQVYEQYF. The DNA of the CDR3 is TGTGCCAGCAGAGCCCCCCAGGTCTACGAGCAGTACTTC.

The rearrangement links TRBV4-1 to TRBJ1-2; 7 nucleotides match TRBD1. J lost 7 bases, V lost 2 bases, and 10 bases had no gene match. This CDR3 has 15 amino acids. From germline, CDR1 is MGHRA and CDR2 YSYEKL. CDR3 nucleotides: TGCGCCAGCAGCCAACACCGGGACAGTACAAGTGGCTACACCTTC. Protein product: CASSQHRDSTSGYTF.

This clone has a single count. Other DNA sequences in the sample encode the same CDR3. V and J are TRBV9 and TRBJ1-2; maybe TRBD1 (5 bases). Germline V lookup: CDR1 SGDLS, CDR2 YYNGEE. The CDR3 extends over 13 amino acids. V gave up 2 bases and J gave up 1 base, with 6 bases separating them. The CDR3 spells CASSVDSNYGYTF. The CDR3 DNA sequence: TGTGCCAGCAGCGTTGACAGTAACTATGGCTACACCTTC.

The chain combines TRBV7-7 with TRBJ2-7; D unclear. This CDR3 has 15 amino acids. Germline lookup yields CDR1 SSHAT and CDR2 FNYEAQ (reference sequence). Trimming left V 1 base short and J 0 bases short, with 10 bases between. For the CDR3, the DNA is TGTGCCAGCAGCTTAGAACCAGGTAGCTCCTACGAGCAGTACTTC. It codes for CASSLEPGSSYEQYF.

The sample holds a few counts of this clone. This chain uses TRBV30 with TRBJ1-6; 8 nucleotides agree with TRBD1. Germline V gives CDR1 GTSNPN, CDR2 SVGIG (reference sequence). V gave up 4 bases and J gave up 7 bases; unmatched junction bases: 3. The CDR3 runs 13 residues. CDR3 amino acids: CAWMDRANSPLHF. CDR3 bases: TGTGCCTGGATGGACAGGGCGAATTCACCCCTCCACTTT.

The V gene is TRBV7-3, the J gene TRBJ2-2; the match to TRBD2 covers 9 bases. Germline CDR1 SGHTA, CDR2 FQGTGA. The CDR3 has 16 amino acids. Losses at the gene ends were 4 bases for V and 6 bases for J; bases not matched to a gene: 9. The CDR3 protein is CASSSRGGDSAGELFF. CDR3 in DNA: TGTGCCAGCAGCTCCCGCGGGGGGGATTCCGCCGGGGAGCTGTTTTTT. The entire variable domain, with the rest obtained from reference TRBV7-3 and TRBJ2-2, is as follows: GAGVSQTPSNKVTEKGKYVELRCDPISGHTALYWYRQSLGQGPEFLIYFQGTGAADDSGLPNDRFFAVRPEGSVSTLKIQRTERGDSAVYLCASSSRGGDSAGELFFGEGSRLTVL.

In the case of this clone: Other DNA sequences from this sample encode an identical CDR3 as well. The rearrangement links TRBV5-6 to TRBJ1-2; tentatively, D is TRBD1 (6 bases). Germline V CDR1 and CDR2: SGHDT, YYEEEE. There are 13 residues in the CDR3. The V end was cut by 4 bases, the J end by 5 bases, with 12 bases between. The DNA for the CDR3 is TGTGCCAGCAGCCCCATACAGGGATATGGCTACACCTTC. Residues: CASSPIQGYGYTF. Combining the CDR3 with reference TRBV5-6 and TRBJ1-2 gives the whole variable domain DAGVTQSPTHLIKTRGQQVTLRCSPKSGHDTVSWYQQALGQGPQFIFQYYEEEERQRGNFPDRFSGHQFPNYSSELNVNALLLGDSALYLCASSPIQGYGYTFGSGTRLTVV.

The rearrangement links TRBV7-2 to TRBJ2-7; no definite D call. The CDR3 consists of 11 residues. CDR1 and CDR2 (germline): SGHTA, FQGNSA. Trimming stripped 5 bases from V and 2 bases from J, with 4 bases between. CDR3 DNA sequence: TGTGCCAGCAGCCCCGCCTACGAGCAGTACTTC. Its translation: CASSPAYEQYF.

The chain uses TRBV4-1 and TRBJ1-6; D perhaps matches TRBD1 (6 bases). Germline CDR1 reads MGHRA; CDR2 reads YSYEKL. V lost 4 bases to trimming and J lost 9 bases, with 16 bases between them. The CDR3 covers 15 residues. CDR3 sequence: CASSPFGRGGSPLHF. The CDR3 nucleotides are TGCGCCAGCAGCCCCTTCGGCAGGGGTGGTTCACCCCTCCACTTT.

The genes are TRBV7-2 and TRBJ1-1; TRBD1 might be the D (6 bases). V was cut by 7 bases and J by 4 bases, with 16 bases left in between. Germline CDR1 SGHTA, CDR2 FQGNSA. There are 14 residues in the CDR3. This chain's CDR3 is CASTLQGWGTEAFF. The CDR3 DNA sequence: TGTGCCAGCACCTTGCAGGGGTGGGGCACTGAAGCTTTCTTT.

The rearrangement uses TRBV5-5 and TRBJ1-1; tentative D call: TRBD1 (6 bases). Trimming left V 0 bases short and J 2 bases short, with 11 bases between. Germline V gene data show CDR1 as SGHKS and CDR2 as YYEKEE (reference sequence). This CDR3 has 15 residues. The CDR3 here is CASSLATGSNTEAFF. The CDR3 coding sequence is TGTGCCAGCAGCTTGGCGACAGGCTCTAACACTGAAGCTTTCTTT.

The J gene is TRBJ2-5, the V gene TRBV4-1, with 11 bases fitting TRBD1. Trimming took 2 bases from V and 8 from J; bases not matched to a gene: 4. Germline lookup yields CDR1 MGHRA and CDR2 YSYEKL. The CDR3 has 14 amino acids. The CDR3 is CASSQMGQGVTQYF. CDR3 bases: TGCGCCAGCAGCCAAATGGGACAGGGGGTAACCCAGTACTTC.

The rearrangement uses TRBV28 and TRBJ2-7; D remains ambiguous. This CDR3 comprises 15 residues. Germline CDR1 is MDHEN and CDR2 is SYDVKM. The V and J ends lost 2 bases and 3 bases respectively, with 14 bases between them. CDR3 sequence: CASSLAVSRIYEQYF. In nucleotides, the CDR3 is TGTGCCAGCAGTTTAGCGGTTTCGAGGATCTACGAGCAGTACTTC.

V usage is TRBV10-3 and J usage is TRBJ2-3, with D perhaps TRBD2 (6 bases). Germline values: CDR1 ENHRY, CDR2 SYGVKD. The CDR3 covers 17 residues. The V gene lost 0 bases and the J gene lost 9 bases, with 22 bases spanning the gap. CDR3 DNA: TGTGCCATCAGTGAGTCGAAAGCAGCGTGGGGGAGGTTGACGCAGTATTTT. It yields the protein CAISESKAAWGRLTQYF.

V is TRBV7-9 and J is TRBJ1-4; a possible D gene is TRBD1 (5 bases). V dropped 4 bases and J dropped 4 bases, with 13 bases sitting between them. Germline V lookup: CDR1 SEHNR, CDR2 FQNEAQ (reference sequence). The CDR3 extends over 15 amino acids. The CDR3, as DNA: TGTGCCAGCAGCTACCGACAGACGGATAATGAAAAACTGTTTTTT. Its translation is CASSYRQTDNEKLFF.

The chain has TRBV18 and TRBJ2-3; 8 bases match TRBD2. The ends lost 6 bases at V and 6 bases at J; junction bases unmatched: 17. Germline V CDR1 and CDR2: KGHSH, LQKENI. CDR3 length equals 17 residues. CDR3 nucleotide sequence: TGTGCCAGCTCCCGCCCGCAGGTGGCGGGGGGTGGGGATACGCAGTATTTT. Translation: CASSRPQVAGGGDTQYF.

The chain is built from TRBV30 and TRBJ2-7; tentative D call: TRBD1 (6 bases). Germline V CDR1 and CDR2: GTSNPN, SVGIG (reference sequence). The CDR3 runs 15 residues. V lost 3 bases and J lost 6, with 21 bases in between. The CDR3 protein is CAWSAHGTTKREQYF. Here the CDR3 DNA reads TGTGCCTGGAGCGCCCACGGGACAACAAAGCGCGAGCAGTACTTC. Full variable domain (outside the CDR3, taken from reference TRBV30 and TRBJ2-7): SQTIHQWPATLVQPVGSPLSLECTVEGTSNPNLYWYRQAAGRGLQLLFYSVGIGQISSEVPQNLSASRPQDRQFILSSKKLLLSDSGFYLCAWSAHGTTKREQYFGPGTRLTVT.

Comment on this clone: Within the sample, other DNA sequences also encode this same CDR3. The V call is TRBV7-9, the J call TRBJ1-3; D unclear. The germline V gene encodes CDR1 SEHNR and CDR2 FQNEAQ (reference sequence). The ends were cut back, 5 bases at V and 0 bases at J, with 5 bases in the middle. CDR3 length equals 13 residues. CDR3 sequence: CASSHNSGNTIYF. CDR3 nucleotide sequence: TGTGCCAGCAGCCACAACTCTGGAAACACCATATATTTT.

For the CDR3, the DNA is TGTGCCAGCAGCCAAGTCAGGGAGGGAGGCTACACCTTC. Residues: CASSQVREGGYTF. J is TRBJ1-2 and V is TRBV3-1 (or the pseudogene TRBV3-2); D possibly corresponds to TRBD1 (5 bases). The CDR3 consists of 13 residues. The germline V gene has CDR1 LGHDT and CDR2 YNNKEL (reference sequence). V was cut by 1 base and J by 8 bases, with 11 bases left in between.

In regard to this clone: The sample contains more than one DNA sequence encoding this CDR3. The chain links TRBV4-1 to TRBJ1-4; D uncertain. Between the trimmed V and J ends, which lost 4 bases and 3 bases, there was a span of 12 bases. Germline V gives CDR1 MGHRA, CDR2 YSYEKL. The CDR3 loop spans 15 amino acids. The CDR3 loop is CASSPRVTSNEKLFF. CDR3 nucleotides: TGCGCCAGCAGCCCGCGGGTGACGTCTAATGAAAAACTGTTTTTT.

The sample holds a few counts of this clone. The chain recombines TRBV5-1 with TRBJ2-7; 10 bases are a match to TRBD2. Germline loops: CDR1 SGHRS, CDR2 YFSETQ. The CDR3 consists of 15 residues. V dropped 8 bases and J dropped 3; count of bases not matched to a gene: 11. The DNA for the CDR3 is TGCGCCAGTCACCGCCCAGCGGGGGGGATCTACGAGCAGTACTTC. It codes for CASHRPAGGIYEQYF.

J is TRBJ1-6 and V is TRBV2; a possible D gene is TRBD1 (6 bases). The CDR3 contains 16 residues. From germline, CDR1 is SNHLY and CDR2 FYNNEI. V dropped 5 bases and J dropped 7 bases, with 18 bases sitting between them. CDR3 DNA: TGTGCCAGCAGTTCCCGCTCAACAGGGTCGAATTCACCCCTCCACTTT. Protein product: CASSSRSTGSNSPLHF.

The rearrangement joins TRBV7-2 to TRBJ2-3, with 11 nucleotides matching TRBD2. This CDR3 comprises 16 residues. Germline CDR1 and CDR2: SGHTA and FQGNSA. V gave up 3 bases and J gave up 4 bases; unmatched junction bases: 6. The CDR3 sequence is CASSLMPSGGSDTQYF. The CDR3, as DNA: TGTGCCAGCAGCTTGATGCCTAGCGGGGGGTCAGATACGCAGTATTTT. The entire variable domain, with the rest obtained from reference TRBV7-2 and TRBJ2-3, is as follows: GAGVSQSPSNKVTEKGKDVELRCDPISGHTALYWYRQSLGQGLEFLIYFQGNSAPDKSGLPSDRFSAERTGGSVSTLTIQRTQQEDSAVYLCASSLMPSGGSDTQYFGPGTRLTVL.

This chain's CDR3 is CAWQRQGATEAFF. The CDR3 nucleotides are TGTGCCTGGCAGAGACAGGGGGCCACTGAAGCTTTCTTT. This chain uses TRBV30 with TRBJ1-1, with TRBD1 matching over 10 bases. CDR3 length equals 13 residues. Germline V CDR1 and CDR2: GTSNPN, SVGIG (reference sequence). V shed 5 bases, J shed 4 bases, and the junction held 4 bases outside the gene matches.

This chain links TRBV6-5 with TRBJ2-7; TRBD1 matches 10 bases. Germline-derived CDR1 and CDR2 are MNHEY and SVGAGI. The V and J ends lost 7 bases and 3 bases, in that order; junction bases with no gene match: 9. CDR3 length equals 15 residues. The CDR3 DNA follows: TGTGCCAGCACCTATTCCGGGACAGGGGTCTACGAGCAGTACTTC. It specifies CASTYSGTGVYEQYF.

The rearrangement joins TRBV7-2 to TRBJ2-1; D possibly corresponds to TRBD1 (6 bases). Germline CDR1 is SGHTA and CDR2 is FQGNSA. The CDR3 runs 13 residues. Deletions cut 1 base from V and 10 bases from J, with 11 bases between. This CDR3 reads CASSLGMRGEQFF. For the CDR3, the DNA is TGTGCCAGCAGCTTAGGGATGAGGGGGGAGCAGTTCTTC.

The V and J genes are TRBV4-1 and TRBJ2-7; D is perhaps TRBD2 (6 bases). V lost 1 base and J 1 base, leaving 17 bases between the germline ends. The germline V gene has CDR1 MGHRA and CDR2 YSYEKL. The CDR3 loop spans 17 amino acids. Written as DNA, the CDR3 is TGCGCCAGCAGCCAAGGAAGGGGTGGGAGGACATCCTACGAGCAGTACTTC. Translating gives CASSQGRGGRTSYEQYF.